These T cell receptor beta chains were read from a single sample in a study of shared clonotypes between healthy human individuals. Sequencing used immunoSEQ multiplex PCR; TCRdb keeps in-frame clones, though not all of them. The sample yields some 2 million clones, roughly 94% seen once. Sequencing used naive CD4+ T cells sorted from blood. The source of these receptors is a man in his late teens or twenties in good health. Both conserved end residues are part of each CDR3.

J gene: TRBJ2-6; V gene: TRBV30; CDR3 protein: CAWSVSSGANVLTF
J gene: TRBJ1-2; V gene: TRBV7-9; CDR3 protein: CASSLDAVSYGYTF
J gene: TRBJ1-5; V gene: TRBV19; CDR3 protein: CATGQYNQPQHF
J gene: TRBJ1-4; V gene: TRBV6-1; CDR3 protein: CASRTGAGTNEKLFF
J gene: -; V gene: TRBV6-4; CDR3 protein: CASSRDAYEQYF
J gene: TRBJ2-7; V gene: TRBV29-1; CDR3 protein: CSVEEQGPYEQYF
J gene: TRBJ2-3; V gene: TRBV18; CDR3 protein: CASSPSVRGTDTQYF
J gene: TRBJ2-1; V gene: TRBV27; CDR3 protein: CASRVNPDYNEQFF
J gene: TRBJ2-5; V gene: TRBV7-7; CDR3 protein: CASSLGTGSGETQYF
J gene: TRBJ2-5; V gene: TRBV4-1; CDR3 protein: CASSQDNGGIGGETQYF
J gene: -; V gene: TRBV15; CDR3 protein: CATSRVDGVASEQYF
J gene: TRBJ2-3; V gene: TRBV7-2; CDR3 protein: CASSRESYTQYF
J gene: TRBJ2-1; V gene: TRBV27; CDR3 protein: CASSLAGLSGVDEQFF
J gene: TRBJ2-7; V gene: TRBV7-9; CDR3 protein: CASSLQSAYEQYF
J gene: TRBJ1-4; V gene: TRBV6-6; CDR3 protein: CASSWGTYSTNEKLFF
J gene: TRBJ1-2; V gene: TRBV18; CDR3 protein: CASSLHGQGWDGYTF
J gene: TRBJ2-5; V gene: TRBV29-1; CDR3 protein: CSVVFSLETQYF
J gene: TRBJ1-2; V gene: TRBV2; CDR3 protein: CASSELYTGYGYTF
J gene: TRBJ2-1; V gene: TRBV19; CDR3 protein: CASSHRDWKYNEQFF
J gene: TRBJ1-2; V gene: TRBV7-6; CDR3 protein: CASSLWQGGYTF
J gene: TRBJ2-1; V gene: TRBV6-6; CDR3 protein: CASLPSGSSYNEQFF
J gene: TRBJ2-7; V gene: TRBV7-2; CDR3 protein: CASSLEVRTEQYF
J gene: TRBJ1-4; V gene: TRBV28; CDR3 protein: CAAGTVNEKLFF
J gene: TRBJ1-2; V gene: TRBV19; CDR3 protein: CASMGDYGYTF
J gene: TRBJ1-6; V gene: TRBV18; CDR3 protein: CASSSGSIANSPLHF
J gene: TRBJ1-1; V gene: TRBV5-6; CDR3 protein: CASSLGTAGESLAFF
J gene: TRBJ2-1; V gene: TRBV29-1; CDR3 protein: CSANRGTSGSQSSYNEQFF
J gene: TRBJ1-5; V gene: TRBV19; CDR3 protein: CASSDLGQGGQPQHF
J gene: TRBJ2-7; V gene: TRBV6-5; CDR3 protein: CASSPTGQIPYEQYF
J gene: TRBJ2-6; V gene: TRBV10-3; CDR3 protein: CAISPGQGNVLTF
J gene: TRBJ1-1; V gene: TRBV5-1; CDR3 protein: CASSLALEGWTEAFF
J gene: TRBJ2-5; V gene: TRBV15; CDR3 protein: CATSRDEGGAGSNQETQYF
J gene: TRBJ1-4; V gene: TRBV5-5; CDR3 protein: CASSFAGSRDEKLFF
J gene: TRBJ1-2; V gene: TRBV28; CDR3 protein: CASSLKTYGYTF
J gene: TRBJ1-5; V gene: TRBV14; CDR3 protein: CASSQGILGTEPYSNQPQHF
J gene: TRBJ2-2; V gene: TRBV5-1; CDR3 protein: CASSIQGVGELFF
J gene: TRBJ2-3; V gene: TRBV10-3; CDR3 protein: CAISDFGLAGGTDTQYF
J gene: TRBJ2-1; V gene: TRBV5-1; CDR3 protein: CASSSDSLGTEQFF